This entry lists 10 T cell receptor beta chains sequenced from one sample in a study of control samples from healthy donors and cancer patients. Clones were sequenced by immunoSEQ multiplex PCR, and TCRdb holds only the in-frame ones, with some missing. The repertoire holds about 150,000 clones, with approximately 94% as singletons. Sequencing input: blood. Receptor source: a woman aged 18-29 years in good health.

This clone was seen a single time. The gene calls are TRBV24-1 and TRBJ2-7, with 12 bases aligning to TRBD2. J gave up 0 bases and V 6 bases, and 2 bases lay outside the gene matches. CDR3 length: 15 residues. Looked up from germline, CDR1 is KGHDR and CDR2 is SFDVKD. CDR3 bases: TGTGCCACCAGTACTAGCGGGAGGCTCTCCTACGAGCAGTACTTC. It translates to CATSTSGRLSYEQYF.

The chain has TRBV5-5 and TRBJ2-3, with D maybe TRBD1 (7 bases). The V gene's germline CDR1 is SGHKS and CDR2 YYEKEE (reference sequence). There are 15 residues in the CDR3. V lost 4 bases, J lost 3 bases, and 15 bases lay in between. The CDR3 bases are TGTGCCAGCAGCCGCGGGCAGGGGGGAACAGATACGCAGTATTTT. This translates into CASSRGQGGTDTQYF.

This clone was detected only once. The chain uses TRBV7-2 and TRBJ2-1, with 9 bases aligning to TRBD2. With V trimmed by 4 bases and J by 7 bases, 8 bases remained unmatched. The germline gives CDR1 SGHTA, CDR2 FQGNSA. This CDR3 is 15 amino acids long. In nucleotides, the CDR3 is TGTGCCAGCAGCTCAGTCCGTACTAGCGGGAATGAGCAGTTCTTC. Its translation: CASSSVRTSGNEQFF.

The chain uses TRBV4-1 and TRBJ1-2; possible D gene TRBD1, 6 bases. The CDR3 is 15 residues long. Germline V lookup: CDR1 MGHRA, CDR2 YSYEKL. The V end was cut by 2 bases, the J end by 3 bases, with 13 bases between. CDR3 in amino acids: CASSQYSQGDYGYTF. The CDR3 DNA follows: TGCGCCAGCAGCCAATATTCACAGGGAGACTATGGCTACACCTTC.

The rearrangement uses TRBV12-3 or TRBV12-4 and TRBJ2-1; D uncertain. V was shortened by 6 bases and J by 8 bases, with 11 bases between the two germline ends. CDR3 length: 12 residues. DNA for the CDR3: TGTGCCAGCAGGGCTACCCGGGATGAGCAGTTCTTC. This translates into CASRATRDEQFF.

V is TRBV5-6 and J is TRBJ1-1, with D unclear. V dropped 5 bases and J dropped 4 bases, with 15 bases sitting between them. Germline V gene sequence: CDR1 SGHDT, CDR2 YYEEEE. This CDR3 comprises 14 residues. CDR3 sequence reads: CASSPVGASTEAFF. The CDR3 bases are TGTGCCAGCAGTCCCGTGGGTGCGAGCACTGAAGCTTTCTTT.

V is TRBV9 and J is TRBJ2-3; D is ambiguous. Trimming took off 3 bases at V and 5 bases at J, with 7 bases between the two ends. This CDR3 contains 12 residues. The germline V gene has CDR1 SGDLS and CDR2 YYNGEE. The CDR3 DNA reads TGTGCCAGCAGCGGCTCCAAAGATACGCAGTATTTT. It codes for CASSGSKDTQYF.

The chain employs TRBV19 and TRBJ2-2; 10 bases line up with TRBD1. Trimming cost V 9 bases and J 4 bases; bases outside gene matches: 11. This CDR3 is built from 16 residues. Germline V gene lookup returns CDR1 LNHDA and CDR2 SQIVND (reference sequence). CDR3 region: CASHAGTGDVTGELFF. CDR3 bases: TGTGCCAGCCATGCCGGGACAGGGGATGTCACCGGGGAGCTGTTTTTT.

V gene TRBV6-5 combines with J gene TRBJ1-5; D is uncertain. CDR3 length equals 13 residues. Trimming took off 2 bases at V and 7 bases at J, with 9 bases between the two ends. Germline V gives CDR1 MNHEY, CDR2 SVGAGI. The CDR3 sequence is CASSYIAGQPQHF. The DNA for the CDR3 is TGTGCCAGCAGTTACATTGCGGGGCAGCCCCAGCATTTT.

The J gene is TRBJ1-4, the V gene TRBV7-2; TRBD1 matches 7 bases. The CDR3 has 14 amino acids. Germline CDR1 is SGHTA and CDR2 is FQGNSA. Trimming cost V 5 bases and J 4 bases; bases outside gene matches: 4. CDR3 sequence reads: CASSRTGVNEKLFF. The CDR3 nucleotides are TGTGCCAGCAGCCGGACAGGAGTTAATGAAAAACTGTTTTTT. The variable domain in full, with the rest retrieved from reference TRBV7-2 and TRBJ1-4, is GAGVSQSPSNKVTEKGKDVELRCDPISGHTALYWYRQSLGQGLEFLIYFQGNSAPDKSGLPSDRFSAERTGGSVSTLTIQRTQQEDSAVYLCASSRTGVNEKLFFGSGTQLSVL.